This TCR beta chain was profiled in a study of CD8+CD57+ T cells in acquired aplastic anemia. Study details: Sorted CD4+ and CD8+ cell DNA averaged about 3 ug. For CD4+ cells, healthy donors had an average of approximately 10 million reads. Points from the study as a whole: Controls and patients did not differ significantly in CD8+ Simpson's diversity. In common between the patients and the controls were around 30 CD8+ CDR3 sequences.

This clonotype was counted ten times or more. Its matching antigen is unknown. Genomic DNA acted as the template from which TCR beta VDJ combination and CDR3 sequence profiling were carried out. TCRdb independently ran MiXCR on the reads; one entry per CDR3 protein. In the table there are 100,000 to 120,000 distinct CDR3 sequences, roughly 50% of which are singletons. The length of the CDR3 is 14 residues. The V gene lost 3 bases and the J gene lost 2 bases, with 10 bases spanning the gap. From germline, CDR1 is SNHLY and CDR2 FYNNEI. The TCR sequence derives from a human donor in good health, serving as a control. What was sequenced was sorted CD4+, CD8+, or CD8+CD57+ T cells (not recorded which) from PBMCs. This rearrangement joins TRBV2 to TRBJ2-5, with TRBD2 as a possible D gene (5 bases). DNA of the CDR3: TGTGCCAGCAGTGAGGAGGCACTTCAAGAGACCCAGTACTTC. Amino acid sequence: CASSEEALQETQYF. The full variable domain, with the rest looked up from reference TRBV2 and TRBJ2-5, is EPEVTQTPSHQVTQMGQEVILRCVPISNHLYFYWYRQILGQKVEFLVSFYNNEISEKSEIFDDQFSVERPDGSNFTLKIRSTKLEDSAMYFCASSEEALQETQYFGPGTRLLVL.